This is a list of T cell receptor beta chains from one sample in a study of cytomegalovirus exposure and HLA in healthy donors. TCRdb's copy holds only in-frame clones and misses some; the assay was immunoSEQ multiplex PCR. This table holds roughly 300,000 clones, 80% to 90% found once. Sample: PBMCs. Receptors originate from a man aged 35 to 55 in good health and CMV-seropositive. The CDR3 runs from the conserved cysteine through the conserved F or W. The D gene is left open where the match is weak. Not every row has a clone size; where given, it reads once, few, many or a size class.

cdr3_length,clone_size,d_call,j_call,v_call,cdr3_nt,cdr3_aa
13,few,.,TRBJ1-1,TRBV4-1,TGCGCCAGCAGCCAAGACCGAGGCCCTGAAGCTTTCTTT,CASSQDRGPEAFF
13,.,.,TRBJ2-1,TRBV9,TGTGCCAGCAGCGTACTACCCTACAATGAGCAGTTCTTC,CASSVLPYNEQFF
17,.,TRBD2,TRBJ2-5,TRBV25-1,TGTGCCAGCAGTGAATCAGCTAGCGGGGCCTTCCAAGAGACCCAGTACTTC,CASSESASGAFQETQYF
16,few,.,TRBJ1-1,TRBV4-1,TGCGCCAGCAGCCAAGATCGTCCGGGGATGAACACTGAAGCTTTCTTT,CASSQDRPGMNTEAFF
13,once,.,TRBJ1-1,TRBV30,TGTGCCTGGAGTGTAGTAAGGGGCACTGAAGCTTTCTTT,CAWSVVRGTEAFF
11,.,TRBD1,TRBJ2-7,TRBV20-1,TGCACCACAGGGGGCCCCTACGAGCAGTACTTC,CTTGGPYEQYF
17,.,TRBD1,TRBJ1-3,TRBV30,TGTGCCTGGAGTGTATACGGGACAGGGGCAGCTACCGACACCATATATTTT,CAWSVYGTGAATDTIYF
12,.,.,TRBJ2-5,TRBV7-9,TGTGCCAGCAGCTCCGCGGGGGAGACCCAGTACTTC,CASSSAGETQYF
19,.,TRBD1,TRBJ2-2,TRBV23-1,TGCGCCAGCAGTCACTTCGACGGGACAGTTCTTTGTGACGCCGGGGAGCTGTTTTTT,CASSHFDGTVLCDAGELFF
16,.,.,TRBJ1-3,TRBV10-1,TGCGCCAGCAGTGAATCTAACAGGGTGAAGTTGAGCACCATATATTTT,CASSESNRVKLSTIYF
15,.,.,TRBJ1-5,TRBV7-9,TGTTCCAGCAGCTTAGCAGGGGCTAGCAATCAGCCCCAGCATTTT,CSSSLAGASNQPQHF
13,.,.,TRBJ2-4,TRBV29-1,TGCAGCGTGTTACAGAGACAAAAAAACATTCAGTACTTC,CSVLQRQKNIQYF
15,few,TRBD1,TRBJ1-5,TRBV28,TGTGCCAGCAGTTCTACAGGGGCACGCAATCAGCCCCAGCATTTT,CASSSTGARNQPQHF
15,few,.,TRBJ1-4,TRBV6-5,TGTGCCAGCAGTTACTCAGGCGGAGGGGATGAAAAACTGTTTTTT,CASSYSGGGDEKLFF
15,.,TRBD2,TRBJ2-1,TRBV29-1,TGCAGCGCCAGGGGGGGACTAGCGGGAGACAATGAGCAGTTCTTC,CSARGGLAGDNEQFF
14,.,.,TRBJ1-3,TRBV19,TGTGCCAGTAGAAATCGGGGCTCTGGAAACACCATATATTTT,CASRNRGSGNTIYF
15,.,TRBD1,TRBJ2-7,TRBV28,TGTGCCAGCAGTTTATCCCTACAGGGGTCCTACGAGCAGTACTTC,CASSLSLQGSYEQYF
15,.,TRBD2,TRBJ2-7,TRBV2,TGTGCCAGCAGTTGGACTAGCGGGGACTCCTACGAGCAGTACTTC,CASSWTSGDSYEQYF
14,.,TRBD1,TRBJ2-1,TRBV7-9,TGTGCCAGCAACATACAGGGGGCGGACAATGAGCAGTTCTTC,CASNIQGADNEQFF
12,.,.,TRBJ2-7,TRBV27,TGTGCCAGCAGTTTATCCTCCCACGAGCAGTACTTC,CASSLSSHEQYF
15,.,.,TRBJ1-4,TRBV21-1,TGTGCCAGCAGAAACCCCCGTCGGGACAGGGGAGCACTGTTTTTT,CASRNPRRDRGALFF
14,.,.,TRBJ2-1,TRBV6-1,TGTGCCAGCAGTGAACTAGCCGCCTACAATGAGCAGTTCTTC,CASSELAAYNEQFF
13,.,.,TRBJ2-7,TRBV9,TGTGCCAGCAGCGAGGGGACTTCGGGCGAGCAGTACTTC,CASSEGTSGEQYF
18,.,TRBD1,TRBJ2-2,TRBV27,TGTGCCAGCAGCTCCGAGACAGGGCTCCCTATGAACACCGGGGAGCTGTTTTTT,CASSSETGLPMNTGELFF
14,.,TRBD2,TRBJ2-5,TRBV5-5,TGTGCCAGCAGCTTGTCACTAGCGAGGGAGACCCAGTACTTC,CASSLSLARETQYF
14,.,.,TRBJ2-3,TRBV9,TGTGCCAGCAGCGTAGGAGGACTCGCAGATACGCAGTATTTT,CASSVGGLADTQYF
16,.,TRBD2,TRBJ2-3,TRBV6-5,TGTGCCAGCAGTTACACGCTAGCGGGAAGGGCAGATACGCAGTATTTT,CASSYTLAGRADTQYF
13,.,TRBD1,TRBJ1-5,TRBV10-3,TGTGCCATCTCCCAGGGGGTTGCTCAGCCCCAGCATTTT,CAISQGVAQPQHF
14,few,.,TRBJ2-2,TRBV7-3,TGTGCCAGCAGCTCGACAGTGGCCGGCGGGGAGCTGTTTTTT,CASSSTVAGGELFF
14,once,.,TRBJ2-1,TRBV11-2,TGTGCCAGCAGCTTAGGAGTAGGGGGCAATGAGCAGTTCTTC,CASSLGVGGNEQFF
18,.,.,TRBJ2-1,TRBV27,TGTGCCAGCAGTTTATTGGGGGCAGGGTTGGGGGCATACAATGAGCAGTTCTTC,CASSLLGAGLGAYNEQFF
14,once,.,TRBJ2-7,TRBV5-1,TGCGCCAGCAGCTTGGAAGTCAGGGTCGACGAGCAGTACTTC,CASSLEVRVDEQYF
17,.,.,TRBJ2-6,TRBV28,TGTGCCAGCAGGGTTATCGGACATCCCTCTGGGGCCAACGTCCTGACTTTC,CASRVIGHPSGANVLTF
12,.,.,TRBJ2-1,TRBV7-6,TGTGCCAGCAGCTCACAGGGAGATGAGCAGTTCTTC,CASSSQGDEQFF
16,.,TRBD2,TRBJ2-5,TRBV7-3,TGTGCCAGCAGCTCCCCCGGGACTAGCGGGAAAGAGACCCAGTACTTC,CASSSPGTSGKETQYF
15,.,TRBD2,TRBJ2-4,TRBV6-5,TGTGCCAGCAGTTTTCTAGCGGGAGATCGAAACATTCAGTACTTC,CASSFLAGDRNIQYF
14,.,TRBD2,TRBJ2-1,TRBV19,TGTGCCAGTAGCCCCGGACTAGCGGTTAATGAGCAGTTCTTC,CASSPGLAVNEQFF
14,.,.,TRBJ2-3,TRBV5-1,TGCGCCAGCAGCGGCCGACAGGGCACAGATACGCAGTATTTT,CASSGRQGTDTQYF
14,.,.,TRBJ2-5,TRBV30,TGTGCCTGGAGTCCCGGGTGGGTCCAAGAGACCCAGTACTTC,CAWSPGWVQETQYF
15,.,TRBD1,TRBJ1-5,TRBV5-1,TGCGCCAGCAGCTACAGGGGTAGTAGCAATCAGCCCCAGCATTTT,CASSYRGSSNQPQHF
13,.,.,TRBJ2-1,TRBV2,TGTGCCAGCAGTGACAGGGAGGTGAATGAGCAGTTCTTC,CASSDREVNEQFF
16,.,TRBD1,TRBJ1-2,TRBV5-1,TGCGCCAGCAGCTTGGAAGGGACAGGGGTGGGCTATGGCTACACCTTC,CASSLEGTGVGYGYTF
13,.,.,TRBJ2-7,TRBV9,TGTGCCAGCAAAGGGGCGAGCTCCTACGAGCAGTACTTC,CASKGASSYEQYF
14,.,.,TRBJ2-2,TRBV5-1,TGCGCCAGCAGCTTGGCGGGCCGGGGCGGGGAGCTGTTTTTT,CASSLAGRGGELFF
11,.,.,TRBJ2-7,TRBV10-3,TGTGCCATCAGCCCTGCCTACGAGCAGTACTTC,CAISPAYEQYF
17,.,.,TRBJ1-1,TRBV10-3,TGTGCCATCAGTGCTTTGGGGACAACAGAAGTGAACACTGAAGCTTTCTTT,CAISALGTTEVNTEAFF
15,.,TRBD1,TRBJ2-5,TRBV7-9,TGTGCCAGCAGCTGGGGACAGGGACGTGGAGGGACCCAGTACTTC,CASSWGQGRGGTQYF
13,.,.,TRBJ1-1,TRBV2,TGTGCCAGCAGTGAAGAGGAGGGCACTGAAGCTTTCTTT,CASSEEEGTEAFF